One sample yielded the 26 T cell receptor beta chains listed below, sequenced in a study of T cells after yellow fever vaccination. Using its own MiXCR run on the 5' RACE reads, TCRdb lists one record per CDR3 protein. The sample includes fewer than 450,000 distinct CDR3 sequences, around 4.1% of them seen just once. Source: PBMCs, taken 5 days after the yellow fever booster vaccination. The receptors stem from a man younger than 30 who received the YFV17D yellow fever vaccine.

V is TRBV20-1 and J is TRBJ2-5, with D perhaps TRBD1 (5 bases). V was cut by 5 bases and J by 5 bases, with 12 bases left in between. CDR1 and CDR2 (germline): DFQATT, SNEGSKA (reference sequence). CDR3 length equals 12 residues. The CDR3 DNA is TGCAGTGCTGATCAGGGATTTGAGACCCAGTACTTC. This translates into CSADQGFETQYF.

This clonotype was observed a handful of times. V and J are TRBV28 and TRBJ1-6; D is perhaps TRBD1 (6 bases). V dropped 7 bases and J dropped 7 bases, with 17 bases sitting between them. Germline lookup yields CDR1 MDHEN and CDR2 SYDVKM. CDR3 size: 15 residues. The CDR3 DNA sequence: TGTGCCAGCATTAATCAGGGGCCCCTAAATTCACCCCTCCACTTT. This sequence encodes CASINQGPLNSPLHF. Variable domain in full (rest from reference TRBV28 and TRBJ1-6): DVKVTQSSRYLVKRTGEKVFLECVQDMDHENMFWYRQDPGLGLRLIYFSYDVKMKEKGDIPEGYSVSREKKERFSLILESASTNQTSMYLCASINQGPLNSPLHFGNGTRLTVT.

This clonotype was detected a few times. This sequence joins TRBV5-1 and TRBJ2-3; TRBD1 is a possible D gene (5 bases). V lost 0 bases and J lost 0, with 14 bases in between. Germline CDR1 is SGHRS and CDR2 is YFSETQ. The CDR3 is made up of 17 amino acids. The CDR3, as DNA: TGCGCCAGCAGCTTGGGCCGCGGTCAGGGTAGCACAGATACGCAGTATTTT. Residues: CASSLGRGQGSTDTQYF.

This clonotype was counted a few times. The rearrangement joins TRBV3-1 to TRBJ1-1; a weak D match, TRBD1 (5 bases). This CDR3 spans 16 amino acids. The germline gives CDR1 LGHDT, CDR2 YNNKEL (reference sequence). The V end was cut by 0 bases, the J end by 4 bases, with 15 bases between. CDR3 loop: CASSQEGPGLGTEAFF. The CDR3 DNA is TGTGCCAGCAGCCAAGAGGGGCCAGGTCTAGGCACTGAAGCTTTCTTT.

This clonotype was observed a handful of times. The chain couples TRBV20-1 to TRBJ1-4, with TRBD1 matching 9 bases. The length of the CDR3 is 16 residues. Germline V gene data show CDR1 as DFQATT and CDR2 as SNEGSKA (reference sequence). The V gene end was trimmed by 0 bases and the J gene end by 1 base; junction bases not matched to a gene: 3. The CDR3 region has the DNA TGCAGTGCTAGAGAGACAGGGGGGGAAACTAATGAAAAACTGTTTTTT. It codes for CSARETGGETNEKLFF.

The J gene is TRBJ1-1, the V gene TRBV5-1; D unclear. Germline-derived CDR1 and CDR2 are SGHRS and YFSETQ. Between the trimmed V and J ends, which lost 0 bases and 0 bases, there was a span of 9 bases. This CDR3 is built from 15 residues. CDR3 region: CASSLAAGMNTEAFF. The CDR3, as DNA: TGCGCCAGCAGCTTGGCGGCCGGCATGAACACTGAAGCTTTCTTT.

This clonotype was detected many times. The V gene is TRBV20-1, the J gene TRBJ2-1; 8 nucleotides line up with TRBD2. The J segment lost 0 bases and the V segment lost 4 bases, leaving 14 bases of the junction unmatched. The germline V gene encodes CDR1 DFQATT and CDR2 SNEGSKA (reference sequence). CDR3 size: 18 residues. This chain's CDR3 is CSATGRASGPGSYNEQFF. CDR3 in DNA: TGCAGTGCTACCGGGAGGGCTAGCGGGCCCGGCTCCTACAATGAGCAGTTCTTC.

This clonotype was picked up many times. CDR3 coding DNA: TGCGCCAGCAGCTTGGGAGACAGGGGGTCTGGTGAAAAACTGTTTTTT. It encodes CASSLGDRGSGEKLFF. The rearrangement uses TRBV5-1 and TRBJ1-4; 9 positions agree with TRBD1. The ends lost 0 bases at V and 7 bases at J; junction bases unmatched: 7. Germline CDR1 is SGHRS and CDR2 is YFSETQ. The CDR3 loop spans 16 amino acids.

The chain combines TRBV29-1 with TRBJ1-1; D not resolved. The V and J ends lost 2 bases and 1 base respectively, with 8 bases between them. The CDR3 contains 13 residues. Germline-derived CDR1 and CDR2 are SQVTM and ANQGSEA. The DNA for the CDR3 is TGCAGCGTTGAAATTTTACAGAACACTGAAGCTTTCTTT. As protein: CSVEILQNTEAFF.

This clonotype came up a few times. The chain employs TRBV9 and TRBJ2-6; D not resolved. Germline loops: CDR1 SGDLS, CDR2 YYNGEE. The ends were cut back, 3 bases at V and 4 bases at J, with 11 bases in the middle. The CDR3 is made up of 15 amino acids. The CDR3 here is CASSASVGGANVLTF. The CDR3 nucleotides are TGTGCCAGCAGCGCCAGCGTGGGGGGGGCCAACGTCCTGACTTTC.

The CDR3 DNA is TGCGCCAGCAGCTCCGGATGGAACACTGAAGCTTTCTTT. It yields the protein CASSSGWNTEAFF. This chain links TRBV5-1 with TRBJ1-1; no reliable D call. Germline V gene data show CDR1 as SGHRS and CDR2 as YFSETQ. Trimming shortened V by 3 bases and J by 1 base, and 7 bases separated the two germline ends. This CDR3 has 13 amino acids.

In this sample, this clonotype turned up a few times. J is TRBJ1-2 and V is TRBV3-1; D unclear. V was trimmed by 3 bases and J by 5 bases, leaving 10 bases between them. In germline, CDR1 is LGHDT, CDR2 YNNKEL (reference sequence). There are 13 residues in the CDR3. CDR3 coding DNA: TGTGCCAGCAGCCACGTGGTCGGGTATGGCTACACCTTC. Protein: CASSHVVGYGYTF.

The V and J genes are TRBV4-1 and TRBJ2-3; D is ambiguous. Germline lookup yields CDR1 MGHRA and CDR2 YSYEKL. The V end lost 0 bases, the J end lost 0 bases, and 16 bases lay between the germline ends. This CDR3 comprises 18 residues. The CDR3 DNA reads TGCGCCAGCAGCCAAGACCCCACGCTACTGAGAAGCACAGATACGCAGTATTTT. Protein: CASSQDPTLLRSTDTQYF.

This clonotype showed up just a few times. V is TRBV12-3 or TRBV12-4 and J is TRBJ2-3; D perhaps matches TRBD2 (6 bases). The CDR3 contains 15 residues. Trimming left V 5 bases short and J 3 bases short, with 15 bases between. Here the CDR3 reads CASSAAGPGTDTQYF. The CDR3 DNA reads TGTGCCAGCAGTGCCGCGGGGCCTGGTACAGATACGCAGTATTTT.

The rearrangement joins TRBV6-5 to TRBJ1-6; D ambiguous. The CDR3 totals 15 residues. Between the trimmed V and J ends, which lost 2 bases and 6 bases, there was a span of 11 bases. Germline CDR1 reads MNHEY; CDR2 reads SVGAGI. CDR3 DNA: TGTGCCAGCAGTTACCGGTCTTTGGGTAATTCACCCCTCCACTTT. This translates into CASSYRSLGNSPLHF.

This clonotype turned up a few times. The chain employs TRBV5-1 and TRBJ2-5; D not resolved. This CDR3 has 18 amino acids. Germline CDR1 and CDR2: SGHRS and YFSETQ. Trimming removed 2 bases at V and 2 bases at J, with 22 bases between. Here the CDR3 DNA reads TGCGCCAGCAGCTTACGATGGCTGTGGGCGGTTCAACAAGAGACCCAGTACTTC. Its translation: CASSLRWLWAVQQETQYF.

This clonotype showed up just a few times. J is TRBJ2-3 and V is TRBV5-1, with D maybe TRBD1 (5 bases). The CDR3 is 15 residues long. Germline V gives CDR1 SGHRS, CDR2 YFSETQ. Trimming pared 4 bases from V and 2 bases from J, leaving 14 bases between. In DNA, the CDR3 is TGCGCCAGCAGCATGGGGCGCGGTGTCACAGATACGCAGTATTTT. Residues: CASSMGRGVTDTQYF.

In DNA, the CDR3 is TGTGCCACCAGTGGCGCACAACAGGGGGATACGCAGTATTTT. This codes for CATSGAQQGDTQYF. V gene TRBV24-1 combines with J gene TRBJ2-3; 7 positions agree with TRBD1. The V gene's germline CDR1 is KGHDR and CDR2 SFDVKD. The CDR3 runs to 14 residues. The V segment lost 5 bases and the J segment 6 bases; nucleotides outside the gene matches: 7.

CDR3 amino acids: CASSLNPGQGRYEQYF. In DNA form, the CDR3 reads TGTGCCAGCAGTTTAAATCCCGGACAGGGCCGGTACGAGCAGTACTTC. The rearrangement joins TRBV28 to TRBJ2-7, with 8 bases fitting TRBD1. This CDR3 region has 16 residues. Germline lookup yields CDR1 MDHEN and CDR2 SYDVKM. V lost 2 bases to trimming and J lost 4 bases; unmatched junction nucleotides: 10.

This clonotype was observed a few times. This chain links TRBV5-5 with TRBJ2-2; 10 bases map to TRBD2. This CDR3 region has 16 residues. V gave up 1 base and J gave up 6 bases; unmatched junction bases: 6. In germline, CDR1 is SGHKS, CDR2 YYEKEE (reference sequence). The CDR3 reads CASSLTGTSVPGELFF. CDR3 nucleotide sequence: TGTGCCAGCAGCTTGACCGGGACTAGCGTTCCCGGGGAGCTGTTTTTT.

The V and J genes are TRBV5-1 and TRBJ2-6, with D possibly matching TRBD1 (5 bases). Germline V CDR1 and CDR2: SGHRS, YFSETQ. V lost 1 base, J lost 0 bases, and 14 bases lay in between. This CDR3 contains 18 residues. CDR3 nucleotide sequence: TGCGCCAGCAGCTTGACAGGTATACCCCTCTCTGGGGCCAACGTCCTGACTTTC. The encoded protein is CASSLTGIPLSGANVLTF.

The chain links TRBV6-5 to TRBJ2-4; weak D call: TRBD1 (6 bases). The CDR3 runs to 16 residues. CDR1 is MNHEY, CDR2 SVGAGI, per germline. The ends were cut back, 0 bases at V and 7 bases at J, with 16 bases in the middle. The chain's CDR3 is CASSYSTGTRGNIQYF. CDR3 coding DNA: TGTGCCAGCAGTTACTCGACCGGGACCAGGGGTAACATTCAGTACTTC.

This clonotype was observed many times. The V and J genes are TRBV9 and TRBJ2-3; tentatively, D is TRBD1 or TRBD2 (5 bases each). V dropped 4 bases and J dropped 2 bases, with 8 bases sitting between them. CDR1 and CDR2 from the germline V gene are SGDLS and YYNGEE. This CDR3 has 13 residues. The CDR3 DNA reads as TGTGCCAGCAGCCGGGACCACACAGATACGCAGTATTTT. Its translation: CASSRDHTDTQYF.

The chain uses TRBV7-6 and TRBJ2-3, with 8 bases matching TRBD2. Unmatched junction bases numbered 9, after V lost 3 bases and J lost 7 bases. The CDR3 has 15 amino acids. The germline V gene has CDR1 SGHVS and CDR2 FNYEAQ. The CDR3 DNA reads as TGTGCCAGCAGCTTCTCCAGCGGGGGCGGCAATACGCAGTATTTT. It is translated as CASSFSSGGGNTQYF.

V is TRBV7-8 and J is TRBJ1-5; a possible D gene is TRBD1 (5 bases). The CDR3 contains 13 residues. V lost 6 bases and J 5 bases, leaving 11 bases between the germline ends. Germline V gene sequence: CDR1 SGHVS, CDR2 FQNEAQ. The CDR3 DNA is TGTGCCAGCAGGCCAGAGGGGTATCAGCCCCAGCATTTT. Amino acid sequence: CASRPEGYQPQHF.

This clonotype showed up just a few times. The J gene is TRBJ1-1, the V gene TRBV3-1; 10 bases agree with TRBD1. There are 15 residues in the CDR3. The germline CDR1 and CDR2 sequences are LGHDT and YNNKEL (reference sequence). J was trimmed by 11 bases and V by 2 bases; bases with no gene match: 11. CDR3 protein: CASSQPGQGSLGAFF. DNA for the CDR3: TGTGCCAGCAGCCAACCGGGACAGGGGAGCCTCGGGGCTTTCTTT.